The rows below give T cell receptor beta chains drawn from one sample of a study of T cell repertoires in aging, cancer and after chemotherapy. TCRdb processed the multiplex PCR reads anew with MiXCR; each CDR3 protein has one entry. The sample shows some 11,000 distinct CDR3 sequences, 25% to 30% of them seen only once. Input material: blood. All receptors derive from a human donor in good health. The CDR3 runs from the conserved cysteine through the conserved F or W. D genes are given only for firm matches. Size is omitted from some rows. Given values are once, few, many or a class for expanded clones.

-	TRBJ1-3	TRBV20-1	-	TGCAGTGCCTGGAAGGGCTCTGGAAACACCATATATTTT	CSAWKGSGNTIYF
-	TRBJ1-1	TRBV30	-	TGTGCCTGGAGTCAACTAACTGAAGCTTTCTTT	CAWSQLTEAFF
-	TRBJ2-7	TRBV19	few	TGTGCCAGTCGACACCCGGGGGCTGGCGAGCAGTACTTC	CASRHPGAGEQYF
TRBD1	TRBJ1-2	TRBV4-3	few	TGCGCCAGCAGCCAAGATTCAGGACAGGGGCCCGGTGCTAGCTACACCTTC	CASSQDSGQGPGASYTF
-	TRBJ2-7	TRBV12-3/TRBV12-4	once	TGTGCCAGCAGATCCCGTATCGAGTACGAGCAGTACTTC	CASRSRIEYEQYF
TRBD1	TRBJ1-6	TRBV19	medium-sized	TGTGCCAGTAGTATAGCCCAGTTGGGACAGCTCCACTTT	CASSIAQLGQLHF
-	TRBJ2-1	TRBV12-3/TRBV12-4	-	TGTGCCAGCAGCGAGGGGGGCCCCTACAATGAGCAGTTCTTC	CASSEGGPYNEQFF
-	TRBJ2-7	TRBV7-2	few	TGTGCCAGCGCCCAAGGGGGGGTTTACGAGCAGTACTTC	CASAQGGVYEQYF
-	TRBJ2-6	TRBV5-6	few	TGTGCCTCCAAGTGGGGGGCGGACTCTGGGGCCAACGTCCTGACTTTC	CASKWGADSGANVLTF
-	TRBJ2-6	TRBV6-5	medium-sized	TGTGCCAGCGGACGGTACTTATCTGGGGCCAACGTCCTGACTTTC	CASGRYLSGANVLTF
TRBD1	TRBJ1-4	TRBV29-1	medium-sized	TGCAGCGTCCTAAGCGACAGGGGGAATGAAAAACTGTTTTTT	CSVLSDRGNEKLFF
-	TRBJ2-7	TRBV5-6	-	TGTGCCAGCAGCCGGAGGGCTTTGAGGAACGAGCAGTACTTC	CASSRRALRNEQYF
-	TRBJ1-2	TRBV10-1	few	TGCGCCAGCAGCGCCTGCCAGGGAGGGGGCTACACCTTC	CASSACQGGGYTF
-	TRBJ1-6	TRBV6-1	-	TGTGCCAGCAGTGAAGCGCGAGGGGGGAACAGCGCACGTTTGATCCTCCACTTT	CASSEARGGNSARLILHF
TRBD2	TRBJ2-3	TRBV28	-	TGTGCCAGCAGTCCTACTAGCGTCCTTCTCACAGATACGCAGTATTTT	CASSPTSVLLTDTQYF
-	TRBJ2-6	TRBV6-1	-	TGTGCCAGCAGGAAGAGGAGCTCTGGGGCCAACGTCCTGACTTTC	CASRKRSSGANVLTF
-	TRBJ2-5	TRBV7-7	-	TGTGCTAGCACCCAGTCGGAACAAGAGACCCAGTACTTC	CASTQSEQETQYF